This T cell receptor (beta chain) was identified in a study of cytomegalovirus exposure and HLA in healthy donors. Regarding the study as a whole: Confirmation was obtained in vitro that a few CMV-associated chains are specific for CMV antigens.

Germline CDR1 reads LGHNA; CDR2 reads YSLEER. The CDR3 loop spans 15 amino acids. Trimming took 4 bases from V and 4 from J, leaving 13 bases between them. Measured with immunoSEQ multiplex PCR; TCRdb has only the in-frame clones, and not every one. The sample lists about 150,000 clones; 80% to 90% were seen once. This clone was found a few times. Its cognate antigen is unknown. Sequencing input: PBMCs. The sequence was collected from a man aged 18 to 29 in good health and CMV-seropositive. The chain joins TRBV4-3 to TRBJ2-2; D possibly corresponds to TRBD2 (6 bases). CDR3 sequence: CASSLGGGPTGELFF. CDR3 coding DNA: TGCGCCAGCAGCCTTGGGGGAGGCCCCACCGGGGAGCTGTTTTTT.